The present T cell receptor beta chain was sequenced within a study of shared clonotypes between healthy human individuals. Study at large: Contributing individuals were two females and a few males aged 18 to 49. Per-donor plates numbered three CD4 naive, three CD4 memory, two CD8 naive and one CD8 memory.

Germline values: CDR1 MNHNS, CDR2 SASEGT. This CDR3 spans 11 amino acids. The V and J ends lost 3 bases and 3 bases respectively, with 3 bases between them. The study's findings and limits: In general, naive subsets displayed greater estimated richness than memory subsets did. All-four-donor shared clonotypes had higher generation probabilities than non-shared clonotypes did.

This clone came up once. Antigen: not known. This likely reflects a read error, since a far larger clone is one base away. The method was immunoSEQ multiplex PCR; TCRdb's version includes in-frame clones alone and lacks a portion of them. The table records approximately 1,000,000 clones, approximately 77% of them present only once. Sequencing was done on a sample of memory CD4+ T cells from PBMCs. Subset defined: CD45RA-negative fraction. The J gene is TRBJ2-7, the V gene TRBV6-1; D not resolved. This receptor was obtained from a man aged 18 to 30 in good health. Some clones in this sample may be carry-over from other donors' samples. The DNA of the CDR3 is TGTGCCAGCAGTGATCACTACGAGCAGTACTTC. This encodes CASSDHYEQYF.